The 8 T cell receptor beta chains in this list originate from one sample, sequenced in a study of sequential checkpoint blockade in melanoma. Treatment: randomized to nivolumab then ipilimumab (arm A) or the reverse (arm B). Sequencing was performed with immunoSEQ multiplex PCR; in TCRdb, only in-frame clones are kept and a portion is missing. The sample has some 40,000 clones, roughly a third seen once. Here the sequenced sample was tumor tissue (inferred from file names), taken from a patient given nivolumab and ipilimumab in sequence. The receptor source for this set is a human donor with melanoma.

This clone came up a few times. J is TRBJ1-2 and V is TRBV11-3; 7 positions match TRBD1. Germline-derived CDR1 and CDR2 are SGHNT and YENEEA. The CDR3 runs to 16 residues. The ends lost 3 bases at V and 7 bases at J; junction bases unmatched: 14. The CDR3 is CASSLVGTDRGGGYTF. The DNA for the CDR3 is TGTGCCAGCAGCTTGGTCGGGACAGACCGAGGAGGTGGCTACACCTTC.

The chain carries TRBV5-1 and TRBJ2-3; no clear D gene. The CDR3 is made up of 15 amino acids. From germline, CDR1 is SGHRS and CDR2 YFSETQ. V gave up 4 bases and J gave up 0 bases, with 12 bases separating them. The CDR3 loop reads CASSLSVTSTDTQYF. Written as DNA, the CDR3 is TGCGCCAGCAGCCTGTCGGTCACTAGCACAGATACGCAGTATTTT.

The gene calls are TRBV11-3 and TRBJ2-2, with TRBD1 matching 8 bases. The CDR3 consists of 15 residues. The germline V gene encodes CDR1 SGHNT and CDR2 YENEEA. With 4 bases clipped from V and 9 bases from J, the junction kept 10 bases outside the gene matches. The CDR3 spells CASSSPTGVPRELFF. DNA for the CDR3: TGTGCCAGCAGCTCCCCGACAGGGGTTCCCCGGGAGCTGTTTTTT.

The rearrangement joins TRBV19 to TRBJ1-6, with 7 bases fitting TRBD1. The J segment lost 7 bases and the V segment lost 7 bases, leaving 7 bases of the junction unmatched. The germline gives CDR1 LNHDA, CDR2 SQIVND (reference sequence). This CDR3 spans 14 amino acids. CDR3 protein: CASTTDRTNSPLHF. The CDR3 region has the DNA TGTGCCAGTACCACGGACAGGACAAATTCACCCCTCCACTTT.

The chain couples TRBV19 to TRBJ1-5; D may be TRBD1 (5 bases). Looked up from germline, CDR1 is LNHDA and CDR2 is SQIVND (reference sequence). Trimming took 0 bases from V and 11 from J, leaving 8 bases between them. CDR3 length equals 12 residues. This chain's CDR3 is CASSIDGGAQHF. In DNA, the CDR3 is TGTGCCAGTAGTATAGACGGGGGGGCCCAGCATTTT.

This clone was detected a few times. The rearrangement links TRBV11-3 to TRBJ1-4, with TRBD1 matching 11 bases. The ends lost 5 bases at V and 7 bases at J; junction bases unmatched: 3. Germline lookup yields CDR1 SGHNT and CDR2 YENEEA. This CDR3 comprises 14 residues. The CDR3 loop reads CASSNGQGAEKLFF. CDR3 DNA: TGTGCCAGCAGCAATGGACAGGGGGCTGAAAAACTGTTTTTT.

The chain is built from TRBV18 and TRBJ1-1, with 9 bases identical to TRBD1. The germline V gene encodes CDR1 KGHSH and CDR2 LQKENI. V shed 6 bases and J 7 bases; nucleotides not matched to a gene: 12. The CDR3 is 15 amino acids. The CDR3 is CASSPRTGGRIEAFF. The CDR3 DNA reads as TGTGCCAGCTCTCCAAGAACAGGGGGCCGGATTGAAGCTTTCTTT.

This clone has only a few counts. The CDR3 is CASSRGGGLAGVGSYEQYF. The CDR3 DNA is TGCGCCAGCAGCCGAGGGGGGGGACTAGCGGGAGTAGGCTCCTACGAGCAGTACTTC. V gene TRBV1 combines with J gene TRBJ2-7; TRBD2, the table's D call, lacks a check against the DNA. TRBV1 is a pseudogene locus. The CDR3 totals 19 residues.